These T cell receptor beta chains were read from a single sample in a study of blood T cell repertoires in COVID-19. TCRdb's table, derived via immunoSEQ multiplex PCR, lists solely in-frame clones and lacks some. The sample gives 170,000 or so clones, around 87% of which show up once; around 3% is in the top ten. Sequenced input: peripheral blood. The source of these receptors is a middle-aged man with active or convalescent COVID-19. Each CDR3 is given with its conserved first and last residue. A D gene is named only where the DNA matches it firmly. A clone size is listed for some rows: how often the clone was seen (once, few, many), or a class if it is expanded.

d_gene	v_gene	j_gene	abundance	CDR3nt	CDR3aa
TRBD2	TRBV28	TRBJ2-7	NA	TGTGCCAGCAGGCAGCTCAGCGGGGGCGAGGACGAGCAGTACTTC	CASRQLSGGEDEQYF
NA	TRBV6-5	TRBJ1-2	once	TGTGCCAGCAGTTACTCGCGCGGAAACTATGGCTACACCTTC	CASSYSRGNYGYTF
TRBD1	TRBV7-8	TRBJ1-1	NA	TGTGCCAGCAGCTTAGGACAGGGGGCAGGGGCTTTCTTT	CASSLGQGAGAFF
TRBD1	TRBV7-9	TRBJ2-7	NA	TGTGCCAGCAGCTTACCGGGACAGGGAGTCCACGAGCAGTACTTC	CASSLPGQGVHEQYF
NA	TRBV7-8	TRBJ2-3	NA	TGTGCCAGCAGCCGGTCCGCGTCTAGCACAGATACGCAGTATTTT	CASSRSASSTDTQYF
TRBD1	TRBV12-3/TRBV12-4	TRBJ1-1	NA	TGTGCCAGCAGCCTGGGACAGGGACTGGAAGCTTTCTTT	CASSLGQGLEAFF
NA	TRBV3-1/TRBV3-2	TRBJ1-2	NA	TGTGCCAGCACCACGACACTCAACTATGGCTACACCTTC	CASTTTLNYGYTF
TRBD1	TRBV27	TRBJ1-5	NA	TGTGCCAGCAGTGCCACAGGGGTCAACAATCAGCCCCAGCATTTT	CASSATGVNNQPQHF
NA	TRBV6-6	TRBJ1-4	NA	TGTGCCAGCAGTTACCGGGGAGATGAAAAACTGTTTTTT	CASSYRGDEKLFF
TRBD1	TRBV18	TRBJ1-6	once	TGTGCCAGCTCACCAGAGGGACAGCATAATTCACCCCTCCACTTT	CASSPEGQHNSPLHF
TRBD1	TRBV19	TRBJ2-4	NA	TGTGCCAGTAGTATGGTGTCCATACAGGGGGCAGCCAAAAACATTCAGTACTTC	CASSMVSIQGAAKNIQYF
NA	TRBV5-1	TRBJ2-1	NA	TGCGCCAGCAATACATTGGCCTACAATGAGCAGTTCTTC	CASNTLAYNEQFF
TRBD2	TRBV27	TRBJ2-1	NA	TGTGCCAGCAGTAACATCGGGGGGGTTGAGCAGTTCTTC	CASSNIGGVEQFF
TRBD2	TRBV7-9	TRBJ2-7	NA	TGTGCCAGCAGCACCCAGGGACTAGCACAATACGAGCAGTACTTC	CASSTQGLAQYEQYF
TRBD1	TRBV19	TRBJ1-1	few	TGTGCCAGTAAAGCCAACAGGGGGCGGATCCCTGAAGCTTTCTTT	CASKANRGRIPEAFF
NA	TRBV11-3	TRBJ1-6	NA	TGTGCCAGCAGCTTAGCGGCGGGGGATAATTCACCCCTCCACTTT	CASSLAAGDNSPLHF
TRBD1	TRBV2	TRBJ1-2	NA	TGTGCCAGCAGTGGAAGACAGGGTAATTCTGGCTACACCTTC	CASSGRQGNSGYTF
TRBD2	TRBV19	TRBJ2-1	few	TGTGCCAGTAGTCGCGCCAAAGGGACTAGCGGGTTCAACGGGCAGTTCTTC	CASSRAKGTSGFNGQFF
TRBD1	TRBV2	TRBJ1-6	NA	TGTGCCAGCAGCGACAGGGGTTTCAATAATTCACCCCTCCACTTT	CASSDRGFNNSPLHF
NA	TRBV30	TRBJ2-2	NA	TGTGCCTGGAGTAGGAGCTTATCGACCGGGGAGCTGTTTTTT	CAWSRSLSTGELFF
NA	TRBV21-1	TRBJ2-1	NA	TGTGCCAGCAGCAATACGTCGCTAGCGGGAAGGGGTTACAATGAGCAGTTCTTC	CASSNTSLAGRGYNEQFF
TRBD2	TRBV5-1	TRBJ2-7	NA	TGCGCCAGTTCGACTAGCGGAGCCTACGAGCAGTACTTC	CASSTSGAYEQYF
TRBD2	TRBV10-3	TRBJ2-1	NA	TGTGCCATCAGTCTAGCGGGGGCCATCTACAATGAGCAGTTCTTC	CAISLAGAIYNEQFF
TRBD2	TRBV7-9	TRBJ2-5	NA	TGTGCCAGCAGCTTTTCTCCTAGCGGGGGCCAAGAGACCCAGTACTTC	CASSFSPSGGQETQYF
NA	TRBV2	TRBJ2-2	NA	TGTGCCAGCAGTGAAACAGCACCGAACACCGGGGAGCTGTTTTTT	CASSETAPNTGELFF
NA	TRBV12-3/TRBV12-4	TRBJ2-7	NA	TGTGCCAGCAGCCCTGACACTTACGAGCAGTACTTC	CASSPDTYEQYF
NA	TRBV30	TRBJ1-2	NA	TGTGCCTGGAATGGACAGTGGTATGGCTACACCTTC	CAWNGQWYGYTF
NA	TRBV11-2	TRBJ1-2	NA	TGTGCCAGCAGCTTTAATGCAGGGGACTATGGCTACACCTTC	CASSFNAGDYGYTF
TRBD2	TRBV10-2	TRBJ2-7	NA	TGCGCCAGCAGCTCAGCGGGGGGGCTACACGAGCAGTACTTC	CASSSAGGLHEQYF
NA	TRBV5-6	TRBJ2-5	NA	TGTGCCAGCAGCTTGGGGGCAGGGCGAGAGACCCAGTACTTC	CASSLGAGRETQYF
NA	TRBV30	TRBJ1-6	NA	TGTGCCTGGGCGGAATCCGGGGATTCACCCCTCCACTTT	CAWAESGDSPLHF
TRBD1	TRBV27	TRBJ1-2	NA	TGTGCCAGCAGTTCCTCCCGAGGACAGGACTATGGCTACACCTTC	CASSSSRGQDYGYTF
TRBD1	TRBV3-1/TRBV3-2	TRBJ1-3	NA	TGTGCCAGCAGGGACCCAGGGGGCAGCTCTGGAAACACCATATATTTT	CASRDPGGSSGNTIYF
NA	TRBV28	TRBJ1-1	NA	TGTGCCAGCAGTCACCCGCGGGAAGCTTTCTTT	CASSHPREAFF
TRBD1	TRBV6-6	TRBJ2-7	few	TGTGCCAGCAGCCGGGACAGGGGTTACGAGCAGTACTTC	CASSRDRGYEQYF
NA	TRBV29-1	TRBJ2-3	NA	TGCAGCGTTGAAGATCTGTTCACAGGAAGCACAGATACGCAGTATTTT	CSVEDLFTGSTDTQYF
NA	TRBV28	TRBJ2-7	NA	TGTGCCAGCAGTTTATCAGGGGACTACGAGCAGTACTTC	CASSLSGDYEQYF
TRBD1	TRBV7-9	TRBJ1-3	once	TGTGCCAGCAGCTCGACAGGGGGTGGAAACACCATATATTTT	CASSSTGGGNTIYF
NA	TRBV11-1	TRBJ2-7	NA	TGTGCCAGCATCACCTACGAGCAGTACTTC	CASITYEQYF
TRBD1	TRBV19	TRBJ2-7	few	TGTGCCAGTAGTCAATCCGGGACAGGGTCCCACGAGCAGTACTTC	CASSQSGTGSHEQYF